Below are 27 T cell receptor beta chains sequenced from a single sample in a study of blood T cell repertoires in COVID-19 (dated by TCRdb to the early 2020s). Library generation was performed with the immunoSEQ multiplex PCR assay. TCRdb retrieved this table from immuneACCESS and kept in-frame rearrangements only. Not all clones are present; in checked studies, unresolved V genes account for under half, and no reason is known for the remainder. The sample table holds roughly 250,000 clones, of which around 81% were seen once. Around 3% of the sample belongs to the ten largest clones. Specimen: peripheral blood. These receptors came from a woman between 55 and 75 years old with active or convalescent COVID-19.

CDR3 sequence: CASSLRGRGEGDIQYF. CDR3 DNA sequence: TGTGCCAGCAGCTTAAGGGGGCGTGGGGAAGGGGACATTCAGTACTTC. The chain recombines TRBV7-9 with TRBJ2-4, with 7 positions matching TRBD1. This CDR3 has 16 residues. J lost 8 bases, V lost 2 bases, and 12 bases had no gene match. In germline, CDR1 is SEHNR, CDR2 FQNEAQ (reference sequence).

This rearrangement joins TRBV7-2 to TRBJ1-5; D unclear. V gave up 3 bases and J gave up 3 bases, with 9 bases separating them. Germline CDR1 is SGHTA and CDR2 is FQGNSA. The CDR3 spans 14 residues. The CDR3 loop reads CASSFFPNNQPQHF. Here the CDR3 DNA reads TGTGCCAGCAGCTTCTTTCCTAACAATCAGCCCCAGCATTTT.

This clone appeared a few times. CDR3 loop: CASSWSSGGEETQYF. For the CDR3, the DNA is TGTGCCAGCAGCTGGAGTAGCGGGGGTGAAGAGACCCAGTACTTC. The chain is built from TRBV7-8 and TRBJ2-5; TRBD2 matches at 9 bases. CDR1 SGHVS and CDR2 FQNEAQ come from the germline V gene. There are 15 residues in the CDR3. The J segment lost 3 bases and the V segment lost 4 bases, leaving 6 bases of the junction unmatched.

The CDR3 DNA is TGTGCCATCAGTAACGACCACTCACAGGGATGGGGCTACACCTTC. Amino acids: CAISNDHSQGWGYTF. The chain combines TRBV10-3 with TRBJ1-2; D is perhaps TRBD1 (6 bases). The CDR3 totals 15 residues. The V and J ends lost 5 bases and 8 bases respectively, with 21 bases between them. CDR1 and CDR2 (germline): ENHRY, SYGVKD.

This rearrangement joins TRBV6-5 to TRBJ2-3; D perhaps matches TRBD2 (6 bases). The CDR3 extends over 12 amino acids. V was pared by 4 bases and J by 6 bases, with 8 bases between. Germline V gene lookup returns CDR1 MNHEY and CDR2 SVGAGI. For the CDR3, the DNA is TGTGCCAGCAGTTCCCGGGGGGATACGCAGTATTTT. Protein product: CASSSRGDTQYF.

The chain has TRBV28 and TRBJ1-5, with 7 positions matching TRBD1. This CDR3 spans 18 amino acids. The germline V gene encodes CDR1 MDHEN and CDR2 SYDVKM. The V segment lost 7 bases and the J segment 5 bases; nucleotides outside the gene matches: 20. CDR3 loop: CASTPLRVNRGSDQPQHF. CDR3 nucleotides: TGTGCCAGCACCCCTTTAAGGGTCAACAGGGGTTCCGATCAGCCCCAGCATTTT.

This clone has only a few counts. J is TRBJ1-5 and V is TRBV7-8, with 7 bases identical to TRBD1. The CDR3 has 16 amino acids. CDR1 is SGHVS, CDR2 FQNEAQ, per germline. V shed 1 base and J 3 bases; nucleotides not matched to a gene: 6. The CDR3 loop is CASSLEYRGTNQPQHF. CDR3 bases: TGTGCCAGCAGCTTAGAGTACAGGGGAACCAATCAGCCCCAGCATTTT.

This clone occurred a few times. The chain carries TRBV5-6 and TRBJ2-2; tentative D call: TRBD1 (6 bases). V lost 0 bases and J lost 0, with 9 bases in between. Germline V gives CDR1 SGHDT, CDR2 YYEEEE. The CDR3 has 16 residues. The CDR3 loop reads CASSLDWTANTGELFF. Written as DNA, the CDR3 is TGTGCCAGCAGCTTGGATTGGACAGCGAACACCGGGGAGCTGTTTTTT.

The chain employs TRBV18 and TRBJ1-1, with TRBD1 matching 8 bases. Germline V gene sequence: CDR1 KGHSH, CDR2 LQKENI. The CDR3 has 15 amino acids. V trimming: 5 bases; J trimming: 1 base; junction bases outside the gene matches: 6. CDR3 DNA: TGTGCCAGCTCAGCAGGACAGGGAAGGAACACTGAAGCTTTCTTT. Its protein product is CASSAGQGRNTEAFF. Full variable domain (missing parts from reference TRBV18 and TRBJ1-1): NAGVMQNPRHLVRRRGQEARLRCSPMKGHSHVYWYRQLPEEGLKFMVYLQKENIIDESGMPKERFSAEFPKEGPSILRIQQVVRGDSAAYFCASSAGQGRNTEAFFGQGTRLTVV.

The rearrangement joins TRBV7-3 to TRBJ2-2; 8 positions match TRBD2. Germline loops: CDR1 SGHTA, CDR2 FQGTGA. The V gene end was trimmed by 6 bases and the J gene end by 0 bases; junction bases not matched to a gene: 3. The CDR3 contains 15 residues. The CDR3 nucleotides are TGTGCCAGCAGGGATAGCGGGGCGAACACCGGGGAGCTGTTTTTT. Its protein product is CASRDSGANTGELFF.

This chain uses TRBV6-1 with TRBJ1-3, with a weak D call TRBD1 (6 bases). Trimming removed 4 bases at V and 0 bases at J, with 13 bases between. The CDR3 has 16 residues. CDR1 is MNHNS and CDR2 is SASEGT in the germline V gene. As DNA, the CDR3 is TGTGCCAGCAGTGTGGCTGGGGGCCTCTCTGGAAACACCATATATTTT. As protein: CASSVAGGLSGNTIYF.

The chain uses TRBV30 and TRBJ2-3, with D unclear. The CDR3 is made up of 14 amino acids. Trimming removed 3 bases at V and 2 bases at J, with 12 bases between. In germline, CDR1 is GTSNPN, CDR2 SVGIG (reference sequence). The CDR3 sequence is CAWSITVPTDTQYF. CDR3 DNA: TGTGCCTGGAGCATCACGGTGCCCACAGATACGCAGTATTTT.

V is TRBV6-5 and J is TRBJ1-6, with a possible D match to TRBD1 (5 bases). Trimming removed 0 bases at V and 10 bases at J, with 10 bases between. The germline gives CDR1 MNHEY, CDR2 SVGAGI. This CDR3 has 14 amino acids. This chain's CDR3 is CASSYSGGSSPLHF. In nucleotides, the CDR3 is TGTGCCAGCAGTTACTCGGGGGGTTCCTCACCCCTCCACTTT.

This clone was seen just once. The chain is built from TRBV6-6 and TRBJ1-1; 7 bases fit TRBD1. The V gene end was trimmed by 4 bases and the J gene end by 3 bases; junction bases not matched to a gene: 2. CDR1 is MNHNY and CDR2 is SVGAGI in the germline V gene (reference sequence). This CDR3 has 13 amino acids. The CDR3 DNA is TGTGCCAGCAGTTTAACAGGGGACACTGAAGCTTTCTTT. Amino acids: CASSLTGDTEAFF.

The sample holds a few counts of this clone. The rearrangement joins TRBV9 to TRBJ1-3; no reliable D call. The CDR3 has 14 residues. Germline CDR1 and CDR2: SGDLS and YYNGEE. Trimming removed 1 base from V and 3 bases from J, with 8 bases in between. CDR3 bases: TGTGCCAGCAGCGTATCCGGTTTTGGAAACACCATATATTTT. Amino acid sequence: CASSVSGFGNTIYF.

V is TRBV27 and J is TRBJ1-1, with TRBD1 matching 7 bases. The CDR3 totals 11 residues. With 11 bases clipped from V and 4 bases from J, the junction kept 4 bases outside the gene matches. CDR1 is MNHEY, CDR2 SMNVEV, per germline (reference sequence). The CDR3 nucleotides read TGTGCCGTCAGGGGGGCCACTGAAGCTTTCTTT. This encodes CAVRGATEAFF.

The chain recombines TRBV5-8 with TRBJ1-1, with 7 bases aligning to TRBD1. This CDR3 is built from 16 residues. With 0 bases clipped from V and 0 bases from J, the junction kept 5 bases outside the gene matches. Germline V gene data show CDR1 as SGHTS and CDR2 as YDEGEE. The CDR3 DNA reads TGTGCCAGCAGCTTGGCCGGGACAGAAGTGAACACTGAAGCTTTCTTT. The encoded protein is CASSLAGTEVNTEAFF.

This clone was detected only once. The rearrangement links TRBV19 to TRBJ2-7, with TRBD1 matching over 9 bases. Germline V CDR1 and CDR2: LNHDA, SQIVND (reference sequence). V lost 6 bases and J lost 2; bases outside the gene matches: 11. This CDR3 has 16 residues. The CDR3 loop reads CASRRVATGGAYEQYF. The CDR3 bases are TGTGCCAGTAGGCGGGTGGCGACAGGGGGGGCCTACGAGCAGTACTTC.

The chain employs TRBV5-1 and TRBJ2-3, with a tentative D call TRBD1 (6 bases). The V end lost 3 bases, the J end lost 0 bases, and 11 bases lay between the germline ends. Germline V gene data show CDR1 as SGHRS and CDR2 as YFSETQ. The CDR3 consists of 15 residues. CDR3 DNA: TGCGCCAGCAGCTCAGGACAGACTAGCACAGATACGCAGTATTTT. Amino acids: CASSSGQTSTDTQYF.

V and J are TRBV29-1 and TRBJ1-1; TRBD1 is a possible D gene (6 bases). Germline V CDR1 and CDR2: SQVTM, ANQGSEA. CDR3 length equals 14 residues. The germline V and J ends were trimmed by 7 bases and 5 bases, with 20 bases remaining between them. The CDR3 here is CSAGGAFGGTEAFF. CDR3 DNA sequence: TGCAGCGCTGGGGGCGCCTTCGGTGGGACTGAAGCTTTCTTT. The whole variable domain, remainder taken from reference TRBV29-1 and TRBJ1-1, is SAVISQKPSRDICQRGTSLTIQCQVDSQVTMMFWYRQQPGQSLTLIATANQGSEATYESGFVIDKFPISRPNLTFSTLTVSNMSPEDSSIYLCSAGGAFGGTEAFFGQGTRLTVV.

J is TRBJ1-6 and V is TRBV6-2 or TRBV6-3; D is ambiguous. The V end was cut by 4 bases, the J end by 5 bases, with 21 bases between. Per the germline V gene, CDR1 is MNHEY and CDR2 is SVGEGT. The CDR3 spans 18 residues. CDR3 sequence reads: CASSLELQALTNNSPLHF. CDR3 coding DNA: TGTGCCAGCAGTTTAGAACTGCAGGCGTTGACCAATAATTCACCCCTCCACTTT.

The rearrangement links TRBV5-1 to TRBJ2-2; D is possibly TRBD1 (6 bases). The CDR3 consists of 16 residues. V dropped 5 bases and J dropped 0 bases, with 14 bases sitting between them. Per germline, CDR1 SGHRS and CDR2 YFSETQ. CDR3 amino acids: CASSLTGTPNTGELFF. The CDR3 DNA reads as TGCGCCAGCAGTCTTACCGGGACACCGAACACCGGGGAGCTGTTTTTT.

The V gene is TRBV7-8, the J gene TRBJ2-7, with 9 bases that match TRBD1. The length of the CDR3 is 16 residues. Per germline, CDR1 SGHVS and CDR2 FQNEAQ. Trimming took 5 bases from V and 2 from J; bases not matched to a gene: 10. CDR3 nucleotides: TGTGCCAGCAGCCCCCTGGACAGGGGCGCCGCCTACGAGCAGTACTTC. Protein product: CASSPLDRGAAYEQYF.

The V gene is TRBV4-1, the J gene TRBJ1-2; D might be TRBD1 (5 bases). Trimming took 1 base from V and 5 from J, leaving 11 bases between them. The CDR3 is 14 residues long. CDR1 is MGHRA and CDR2 is YSYEKL in the germline V gene. The CDR3 protein is CASSQGTDIYGYTF. DNA for the CDR3: TGCGCCAGCAGCCAAGGGACGGACATTTATGGCTACACCTTC.

The V gene is TRBV5-6, the J gene TRBJ1-2; the D is unclear. The CDR3 spans 17 residues. Per the germline V gene, CDR1 is SGHDT and CDR2 is YYEEEE. Trimming cost V 3 bases and J 1 base, with 19 bases left between them. CDR3 sequence: CASSSGPKGEGNYGYTF. For the CDR3, the DNA is TGTGCCAGCAGCTCAGGACCGAAGGGTGAGGGTAACTATGGCTACACCTTC.

This clone was observed a single time. This chain connects TRBV7-2 to TRBJ2-3, with D perhaps TRBD2 (5 bases). This CDR3 comprises 15 residues. V was trimmed by 8 bases and J by 2 bases, leaving 17 bases between them. Germline assignment: CDR1 SGHTA and CDR2 FQGNSA. The CDR3 DNA follows: TGTGCCAGCCGAGTTGTAGCGTACACCACAGATACGCAGTATTTT. It is translated as CASRVVAYTTDTQYF.

The chain joins TRBV4-2 to TRBJ1-5, with D unclear. This CDR3 has 18 amino acids. Germline CDR1 reads LGHNA; CDR2 reads YNFKEQ. V was cut by 3 bases and J by 4 bases, with 22 bases left in between. The chain's CDR3 is CASSHHSSDPPTNQPQHF. CDR3 nucleotide sequence: TGTGCCAGCAGCCATCATTCTAGCGATCCCCCCACTAATCAGCCCCAGCATTTT.